The source of this T cell receptor (beta chain) is a study of cytomegalovirus exposure and HLA in healthy donors. Study results and limitations: The study put 150 to 200 TCR beta chains on its list as cytomegalovirus-associated. CMV antigen specificity of three CMV-associated chains was confirmed in vitro.

The method was immunoSEQ multiplex PCR; TCRdb's version includes in-frame clones alone and lacks a portion of them. The table shows some 99,000 clones, with more than 70% occurring only once. As to this clone: Its antigen is unknown.

V was pared by 2 bases and J by 2 bases, with 16 bases between. The germline CDR1 and CDR2 sequences are KGHSH and LQKENI. There are 17 residues in the CDR3. The chain has TRBV18 and TRBJ1-3; D remains unclear. This TCR was recovered from a woman in her late teens or twenties in good health and CMV-seronegative. The sample consisted of PBMCs. The CDR3 region has the DNA TGTGCCAGCTCACCAAAAGCCTACAGCCACGCTGGAAACACCATATATTTT. Protein product: CASSPKAYSHAGNTIYF.